This T cell receptor beta chain was captured in a study of monozygotic twins with inflammatory bowel disease. Germline V gene data show CDR1 as SNHLY and CDR2 as FYNNEI. This CDR3 contains 15 residues. UMIs bearing a 6-nucleotide sample barcode were added through template switching. TCRdb re-called the 5' RACE reads and catalogs CDR3 proteins one per entry, DNA excluded. In total, the table holds roughly 320,000 distinct CDR3 sequences. Blood was drawn once per donor, and each sample measured about 2.3 ml. The sample consisted of blood. The sequence was collected from a human donor with ulcerative colitis or Crohn's disease, or a healthy co-twin of an affected twin (not recorded which). This rearrangement joins TRBV2 to TRBJ2-1; the D call from TCRdb, TRBD2, cannot be confirmed without DNA. The CDR3 protein is CASSEGGSGRAEQFF.